This TCR beta chain was sequenced during a study of blood T cell repertoires in COVID-19. The CDR3 runs to 14 residues. CDR1 is SGHRS and CDR2 is YFSETQ in the germline V gene. The germline V and J ends were trimmed by 5 bases and 6 bases, with 14 bases remaining between them. This clone was seen once. The table came from immunoSEQ multiplex PCR; TCRdb's copy has only in-frame clones and leaves some out. The data contain about 200,000 clones, about 84% of them singletons. Sequencing input: PBMCs or T cells enriched from blood (not recorded which). The clonotype was recovered from a middle-aged man with acute COVID-19. The V gene is TRBV5-1, the J gene TRBJ2-2; no clear D gene. Written as DNA, the CDR3 is TGCGCCAGCAGTCCGTATAGAGCCGCCGGGGAGCTGTTTTTT. Its protein is CASSPYRAAGELFF. Filled out from reference TRBV5-1 and TRBJ2-2, the complete variable domain reads KAGVTQTPRYLIKTRGQQVTLSCSPISGHRSVSWYQQTPGQGLQFLFEYFSETQRNKGNFPGRFSGRQFSNSRSEMNVSTLELGDSALYLCASSPYRAAGELFFGEGSRLTVL.